One and the same sample provided the 10 T cell receptor beta chains below, sequenced in a study of spatial heterogeneity in lung cancer. Study-wide findings and caveats: Within tumors, counts of expanded alpha and beta TCRs tracked tumor mutation counts.

Their antigen targets remain unknown. TCRdb analysed the 5' RACE reads with MiXCR anew, one entry per CDR3 protein. The data hold 15,000 to 20,000 distinct CDR3 sequences, with 6.5% to 8.5% observed a single time. The time point was: sample taken at primary tumor resection. The sequenced sample was lung tumor tissue, obtained at surgery. These receptors were obtained from a male donor with early-stage non-small cell lung cancer.

This clonotype has at least ten counts. The CDR3 DNA is TGTGCCAGCAGCCCGACAGGGGCTAACTATGGCTACACCTTC. It translates to CASSPTGANYGYTF. The chain combines TRBV7-9 with TRBJ1-2, with 8 positions matching TRBD1. The CDR3 has 14 residues. V gave up 5 bases and J gave up 0 bases; unmatched junction bases: 2. The germline V gene has CDR1 SEHNR and CDR2 FQNEAQ (reference sequence).

This clonotype was observed a handful of times. The genes are TRBV10-3 and TRBJ1-5; no definite D call. The CDR3 has 18 amino acids. The V end lost 3 bases, the J end lost 1 base, and 19 bases lay between the germline ends. Per germline, CDR1 ENHRY and CDR2 SYGVKD. The CDR3 loop is CAISERFNSLFSNQPQHF. The CDR3 DNA follows: TGTGCCATCAGTGAAAGGTTTAACAGCTTATTCAGCAATCAGCCCCAGCATTTT.

In this sample, this clonotype turned up many times. The chain combines TRBV28 with TRBJ1-5; tentatively, D is TRBD1 (6 bases). This CDR3 is built from 15 residues. The germline V gene encodes CDR1 MDHEN and CDR2 SYDVKM. Trimming took 6 bases from V and 5 from J, leaving 17 bases between them. DNA of the CDR3: TGTGCCAGCAGACCCCCCGGGGGGCCCTATCAGCCCCAGCATTTT. It translates to CASRPPGGPYQPQHF.

This clonotype was seen ten or more times. V usage is TRBV4-2 and J usage is TRBJ1-5; maybe TRBD1 (5 bases). This CDR3 comprises 14 residues. Germline CDR1 and CDR2: LGHNA and YNFKEQ. Trimming cost V 3 bases and J 6 bases, with 12 bases left between them. In DNA form, the CDR3 reads TGTGCCAGCAGCCAGTCAGGGTCTGGTCAGCCCCAGCATTTT. Translating gives CASSQSGSGQPQHF.

This clonotype was counted ten times or more. The genes are TRBV7-2 and TRBJ2-1; 7 nucleotides line up with TRBD2. CDR3 length: 17 residues. Trimming cost V 1 base and J 0 bases; bases outside gene matches: 6. Germline V gene lookup returns CDR1 SGHTA and CDR2 FQGNSA. CDR3 loop: CASSLDGGVSSYNEQFF. The CDR3 DNA reads as TGTGCCAGCAGCTTAGATGGGGGGGTGAGCTCCTACAATGAGCAGTTCTTC.

This clonotype was counted many times. The chain joins TRBV20-1 to TRBJ1-1; no reliable D call. V lost 3 bases and J 7 bases, leaving 6 bases between the germline ends. CDR3 length: 10 amino acids. CDR1 is DFQATT, CDR2 SNEGSKA, per germline (reference sequence). The CDR3 spells CSARRDEAFF. DNA for the CDR3: TGCAGTGCTAGGAGGGATGAAGCTTTCTTT.

This clonotype has ten or more counts. This chain connects TRBV20-1 to TRBJ1-1; D perhaps matches TRBD1 (5 bases). Deletions cut 8 bases from V and 10 bases from J, with 26 bases between. The CDR3 length is 14 residues. Germline CDR1 and CDR2: DFQATT and SNEGSKA (reference sequence). The CDR3 bases are TGCAGTCCACCGACCCCGGGGACCTCGGAGGGAGCTTTCTTT. It encodes CSPPTPGTSEGAFF.

This rearrangement joins TRBV12-3 or TRBV12-4 to TRBJ2-2, with a tentative D call TRBD1 (6 bases). V was clipped by 2 bases and J by 1 base, with 17 bases between them. This CDR3 is 18 amino acids long. CDR3 amino acids: CASSLPFSRGLNTGELFF. DNA of the CDR3: TGTGCCAGCAGTTTACCCTTCTCCAGGGGCTTGAACACCGGGGAGCTGTTTTTT.

J is TRBJ2-5 and V is TRBV27; TRBD1 aligns across 9 bases. V lost 4 bases to trimming and J lost 4 bases; unmatched junction nucleotides: 7. Germline-derived CDR1 and CDR2 are MNHEY and SMNVEV (reference sequence). This CDR3 is built from 15 residues. Here the CDR3 reads CASSSGTGGRETQYF. The CDR3 bases are TGTGCCAGCAGTTCCGGAACAGGGGGCCGAGAGACCCAGTACTTC.

The sample holds many counts of this clonotype. The CDR3: CASSYSNGGNEQFF. CDR3 coding DNA: TGTGCCAGCAGTTACTCTAACGGGGGCAATGAGCAGTTCTTC. The chain couples TRBV6-5 to TRBJ2-1, with TRBD2 as a possible D gene (6 bases). V lost 0 bases to trimming and J lost 6 bases, with 9 bases between them. The length of the CDR3 is 14 residues. Germline V gene sequence: CDR1 MNHEY, CDR2 SVGAGI.